The 8 T cell receptor beta chains below all came from one sample that was sequenced in a study of blood T cell repertoires in COVID-19. The table came from immunoSEQ multiplex PCR; TCRdb's copy has only in-frame clones and leaves some out. The sample has about 110,000 clones, 60% to 80% seen once. Source material: peripheral blood. Receptor source: a human donor with acute or convalescent COVID-19. The donor label of this sample is uncertain.

The chain uses TRBV5-1 and TRBJ2-1; TRBD1 aligns across 12 bases. From germline, CDR1 is SGHRS and CDR2 YFSETQ. The CDR3 is 15 residues long. V gave up 5 bases and J gave up 7 bases; unmatched junction bases: 7. This CDR3 reads CASRPGTGGENEQFF. CDR3 nucleotides: TGCGCCAGCAGACCCGGGACAGGGGGCGAGAATGAGCAGTTCTTC.

The V gene is TRBV5-1, the J gene TRBJ2-6; D might be TRBD2 (7 bases). V lost 0 bases and J lost 2, with 9 bases in between. Germline lookup yields CDR1 SGHRS and CDR2 YFSETQ. The CDR3 length is 16 residues. The CDR3 here is CASSLAGGPGANVLTF. The CDR3 bases are TGCGCCAGCAGCTTGGCCGGGGGGCCTGGGGCCAACGTCCTGACTTTC.

This sequence joins TRBV6-6 and TRBJ2-5, with D unresolved. Per germline, CDR1 MNHNY and CDR2 SVGAGI (reference sequence). This CDR3 is 13 amino acids long. The ends were cut back, 7 bases at V and 5 bases at J, with 14 bases in the middle. The CDR3: CASKITQWETQYF. Here the CDR3 DNA reads TGTGCCAGCAAAATAACCCAGTGGGAGACCCAGTACTTC.

The V call is TRBV28, the J call TRBJ2-5; 7 bases align to TRBD1. Germline CDR1 MDHEN, CDR2 SYDVKM. Losses at the gene ends were 0 bases for V and 3 bases for J; bases not matched to a gene: 4. The CDR3 is made up of 15 amino acids. The CDR3 sequence: CASSLWLTGEETQYF. The DNA of the CDR3 is TGTGCCAGCAGTTTATGGTTAACAGGGGAAGAGACCCAGTACTTC.

A few counts support this clone. The rearrangement joins TRBV27 to TRBJ1-6; possibly TRBD1 for D (5 bases). This CDR3 contains 16 residues. Germline values: CDR1 MNHEY, CDR2 SMNVEV (reference sequence). Deletions cut 7 bases from V and 5 bases from J, with 18 bases between. The DNA for the CDR3 is TGTGCCAGCACCAACAAAGGGGTTTTCCATAATTCACCCCTCCACTTT. Encoded protein: CASTNKGVFHNSPLHF.

This clone was seen just once. The V and J genes are TRBV18 and TRBJ1-5, with 7 positions matching TRBD1. The CDR3 runs to 15 residues. J lost 3 bases, V lost 2 bases, and 4 bases had no gene match. Germline V lookup: CDR1 KGHSH, CDR2 LQKENI. The CDR3 is CASSPATGNNQPQHF. The CDR3 DNA reads TGTGCCAGCTCACCAGCGACAGGGAACAATCAGCCCCAGCATTTT.

The J gene is TRBJ2-7, the V gene TRBV4-1; 10 bases are shared with TRBD2. Looked up from germline, CDR1 is MGHRA and CDR2 is YSYEKL. V lost 3 bases to trimming and J lost 4 bases; unmatched junction nucleotides: 6. The CDR3 sequence is 15 residues long. Written as DNA, the CDR3 is TGCGCCAGCAGCCACAGGACTAGCGGTCAATACGAGCAGTACTTC. It specifies CASSHRTSGQYEQYF.

J is TRBJ2-2 and V is TRBV5-1; 10 bases agree with TRBD2. The V gene end was trimmed by 1 base and the J gene end by 0 bases; junction bases not matched to a gene: 0. Germline CDR1 is SGHRS and CDR2 is YFSETQ. The CDR3 is 16 residues long. CDR3 amino acids: CASSLTSGTNTGELFF. CDR3 nucleotide sequence: TGCGCCAGCAGCTTGACTAGCGGGACGAACACCGGGGAGCTGTTTTTT.